Listed here are 27 T cell receptor beta chains from one sample, sequenced in a study of T cell responses to AZD1222 COVID-19 vaccine. Libraries were prepared by immunoSEQ multiplex PCR; TCRdb keeps only in-frame clonotypes and omits some of them. The sample includes about 140,000 clones, 80% to 95% of them seen just once. The sample in question was peripheral blood, obtained 28 days after the second AZD1222 dose. These receptors all come from an adult who received the AZD1222 COVID-19 vaccine.

The rearrangement links TRBV18 to TRBJ1-6; D gene uncertain. From germline, CDR1 is KGHSH and CDR2 LQKENI. Trimming took 5 bases from V and 10 from J, leaving 12 bases between them. The CDR3 is made up of 13 amino acids. CDR3 sequence: CASSRAAESPLHF. Written as DNA, the CDR3 is TGTGCCAGCTCAAGGGCAGCTGAGTCACCCCTCCACTTT.

This chain links TRBV15 with TRBJ1-5; 8 bases align to TRBD1. The V and J ends lost 3 bases and 7 bases, in that order; junction bases with no gene match: 8. The length of the CDR3 is 15 residues. Germline loops: CDR1 LNHNV, CDR2 YYDKDF (reference sequence). CDR3 sequence: CATSSRTGPMQPQHF. CDR3 DNA sequence: TGTGCCACCAGCAGTCGGACAGGGCCAATGCAGCCCCAGCATTTT.

The CDR3 nucleotides read TGTGCCAGTAGGCCGGGACTAGCGGGGGGGCGTAACTACAATGAGCAGTTCTTC. It specifies CASRPGLAGGRNYNEQFF. The rearrangement uses TRBV19 and TRBJ2-1, with 16 bases that match TRBD2. Germline CDR1 reads LNHDA; CDR2 reads SQIVND (reference sequence). The CDR3 runs to 18 residues. V trimming: 6 bases; J trimming: 3 bases; junction bases outside the gene matches: 8.

V is TRBV29-1 and J is TRBJ1-4; 7 nucleotides line up with TRBD1. Germline assignment: CDR1 SQVTM and CDR2 ANQGSEA. The CDR3 contains 16 residues. The junction had 10 bases not matched to a gene; V was cut back by 6 bases and J by 0 bases. CDR3 nucleotide sequence: TGCAGCGTCCTCGGGACAGTCCATGCAACTAATGAAAAACTGTTTTTT. This gives the protein CSVLGTVHATNEKLFF.

The V and J genes are TRBV15 and TRBJ1-1; 9 bases agree with TRBD1. Germline V gene lookup returns CDR1 LNHNV and CDR2 YYDKDF (reference sequence). The CDR3 spans 16 residues. J was trimmed by 4 bases and V by 6 bases; bases with no gene match: 12. The CDR3 sequence is CATRPTGGEQSTEAFF. The DNA for the CDR3 is TGTGCCACCAGGCCGACAGGGGGTGAGCAGAGCACTGAAGCTTTCTTT. The whole variable domain, remainder taken from reference TRBV15 and TRBJ1-1, is DAMVIQNPRYQVTQFGKPVTLSCSQTLNHNVMYWYQQKSSQAPKLLFHYYDKDFNNEADTPDNFQSRRPNTSFCFLDIRSPGLGDTAMYLCATRPTGGEQSTEAFFGQGTRLTVV.

The V gene is TRBV10-3, the J gene TRBJ2-7, with D perhaps matching TRBD2 (5 bases). The CDR3 extends over 14 amino acids. V lost 4 bases and J 0 bases, leaving 10 bases between the germline ends. Germline V gene data show CDR1 as ENHRY and CDR2 as SYGVKD. The CDR3 region is CAISANRDSYEQYF. The CDR3 coding sequence is TGTGCCATCAGTGCTAACCGGGACTCCTACGAGCAGTACTTC.

The chain employs TRBV10-3 and TRBJ1-2; 9 bases map to TRBD1. Germline V gene lookup returns CDR1 ENHRY and CDR2 SYGVKD. The CDR3 covers 12 residues. V dropped 10 bases and J dropped 7; count of bases not matched to a gene: 7. For the CDR3, the DNA is TGTGCCACGGGAAACAGGGGGCTTGGCTACACCTTC. Protein: CATGNRGLGYTF.

The chain is built from TRBV11-2 and TRBJ2-1, with a weak D call TRBD1 (5 bases). Per germline, CDR1 SGHAT and CDR2 FQNNGV. This CDR3 comprises 13 residues. V was cut by 5 bases and J by 5 bases, with 10 bases left in between. The CDR3, as DNA: TGTGCCAGCAGCCCCGACAGAGACAATGAGCAGTTCTTC. The encoded protein is CASSPDRDNEQFF.

On this clone: The limits of the CDR3 on the DNA are not certain, so only TCRdb's listed CDR3 is given. The gene calls are TRBV19 and TRBJ1-6. Germline V lookup: CDR1 LNHDA, CDR2 SQIVND (reference sequence). 14 amino acids form the CDR3, both terminal residues included. CDR3 protein: CASTSGSYNSPLHF.

The chain uses TRBV5-6 and TRBJ2-5; perhaps TRBD1 as D (5 bases). Germline loops: CDR1 SGHDT, CDR2 YYEEEE. Trimming removed 0 bases from V and 4 bases from J, with 16 bases in between. This CDR3 contains 16 residues. CDR3 coding DNA: TGTGCCAGCAGCTTGGAGCATAGGGGCCTAAGAGAGACCCAGTACTTC. This encodes CASSLEHRGLRETQYF.

V is TRBV27 and J is TRBJ1-1, with D hard to call. V was pared by 8 bases and J by 4 bases, with 17 bases between. The germline V gene encodes CDR1 MNHEY and CDR2 SMNVEV (reference sequence). The CDR3 covers 14 residues. DNA for the CDR3: TGTGCCAGCCTCGCGGTTCGCCCAAGCACTGAAGCTTTCTTT. This translates into CASLAVRPSTEAFF.

Regarding this clone: This specimen includes other DNA sequences encoding the same CDR3. V usage is TRBV28 and J usage is TRBJ1-5; D not certain. The V and J ends lost 3 bases and 6 bases respectively, with 3 bases between them. The germline V gene has CDR1 MDHEN and CDR2 SYDVKM. The CDR3 is 11 residues long. Here the CDR3 DNA reads TGTGCCAGCAGTTTGCGTCAGCCCCAGCATTTT. It yields the protein CASSLRQPQHF. Looking up the rest from reference TRBV28 and TRBJ1-5 gives the full variable domain: DVKVTQSSRYLVKRTGEKVFLECVQDMDHENMFWYRQDPGLGLRLIYFSYDVKMKEKGDIPEGYSVSREKKERFSLILESASTNQTSMYLCASSLRQPQHFGDGTRLSIL.

The chain joins TRBV4-1 to TRBJ1-2; 7 bases fit TRBD1. Losses at the gene ends were 3 bases for V and 6 bases for J; bases not matched to a gene: 13. The CDR3 consists of 16 residues. Germline V gene lookup returns CDR1 MGHRA and CDR2 YSYEKL. The CDR3 sequence is CASSQIPLTGRNGYTF. CDR3 DNA sequence: TGCGCCAGCAGCCAGATCCCTTTGACAGGGCGAAATGGCTACACCTTC.

This rearrangement joins TRBV18 to TRBJ1-3, with D unresolved. CDR3 length: 15 amino acids. V was cut by 0 bases and J by 0 bases, with 6 bases left in between. The germline CDR1 and CDR2 sequences are KGHSH and LQKENI. Here the CDR3 reads CASSPPSPSGNTIYF. CDR3 DNA: TGTGCCAGCTCACCACCCAGCCCCTCTGGAAACACCATATATTTT.

V is TRBV10-3 and J is TRBJ1-6; the match to TRBD1 covers 8 bases. This CDR3 comprises 15 residues. Germline CDR1 reads ENHRY; CDR2 reads SYGVKD. The CDR3 nucleotides read TGTGCGAGTGGGCTGGGGACAGGTGGTTTTTCACCCCTCCACTTT. It translates to CASGLGTGGFSPLHF.

This chain connects TRBV5-1 to TRBJ2-1, with 10 nucleotides matching TRBD2. CDR3 size: 15 residues. Germline V gene sequence: CDR1 SGHRS, CDR2 YFSETQ. V dropped 5 bases and J dropped 2; count of bases not matched to a gene: 4. The CDR3 region is CASSLSGGAYNEQFF. CDR3 in DNA: TGCGCCAGCAGTCTGAGCGGGGGGGCCTACAATGAGCAGTTCTTC.

This clone was picked up a small number of times. The chain uses TRBV19 and TRBJ2-3; 7 nucleotides line up with TRBD2. Germline CDR1 and CDR2: LNHDA and SQIVND (reference sequence). There are 12 residues in the CDR3. After removal of 5 bases from V and 8 bases from J, the junction contained 4 bases not matched to a gene. As DNA, the CDR3 is TGTGCCAGTAGTGGGGGAGGGGCTACGCAGTATTTT. This codes for CASSGGGATQYF.

This chain links TRBV25-1 with TRBJ1-4; no firm D call. Germline values: CDR1 MGHDK, CDR2 SYGVNS. The V end lost 5 bases, the J end lost 3 bases, and 10 bases lay between the germline ends. This CDR3 region has 14 residues. CDR3 protein: CASSRTAPNEKLFF. As DNA, the CDR3 is TGTGCCAGCAGTAGGACCGCCCCTAATGAAAAACTGTTTTTT.

J is TRBJ2-7 and V is TRBV4-3; the D is unclear. CDR3 length: 15 residues. V was shortened by 0 bases and J by 0 bases, with 9 bases between the two germline ends. Germline V gene sequence: CDR1 LGHNA, CDR2 YSLEER. CDR3 sequence (DNA): TGCGCCAGCAGCCAAGATGGACCGGGCTCCTACGAGCAGTACTTC. Protein sequence: CASSQDGPGSYEQYF.

The V gene is TRBV5-3, the J gene TRBJ1-1, with a weak D call TRBD1 (5 bases). TRBV5-3 belongs to the ORF category, with a function that is uncertain. CDR3 length: 17 amino acids. Trimming shortened V by 1 base and J by 1 base, and 17 bases separated the two germline ends. CDR3 sequence reads: CARSLRYQIGQNTEAFF. In nucleotides, the CDR3 is TGTGCCAGAAGCTTGCGATACCAGATAGGACAGAACACTGAAGCTTTCTTT.

This clone has just a few counts. The chain is built from TRBV5-1 and TRBJ1-2, with 11 bases aligning to TRBD1. Trimming took 1 base from V and 7 from J; bases not matched to a gene: 9. The CDR3 spans 16 residues. In germline, CDR1 is SGHRS, CDR2 YFSETQ. The CDR3 region has the DNA TGCGCCAGCAGCTTGTTCGAAGGACAGGGGGCGCTTGGCTACACCTTC. Protein product: CASSLFEGQGALGYTF.

In DNA form, the CDR3 reads TGTGCCTGGAGACGAGACTGGCTCTCTGGGGCCAACGTCCTGACTTTC. Its protein is CAWRRDWLSGANVLTF. The V call is TRBV30, the J call TRBJ2-6; D is undetermined. Germline loops: CDR1 GTSNPN, CDR2 SVGIG (reference sequence). The CDR3 loop spans 16 amino acids. V lost 3 bases, J lost 0 bases, and 12 bases lay in between.

CDR3 DNA: TGCGCCAGCAGCTTGGTTGGCTCAGACACCGGGGAGCTGTTTTTT. It yields the protein CASSLVGSDTGELFF. This rearrangement joins TRBV5-1 to TRBJ2-2; D gene unclear. The CDR3 covers 15 residues. Trimming stripped 0 bases from V and 3 bases from J, with 9 bases between. Germline V gene lookup returns CDR1 SGHRS and CDR2 YFSETQ.

V is TRBV7-3 and J is TRBJ1-2; D not resolved. The CDR3 is 14 amino acids. Germline V gene data show CDR1 as SGHTA and CDR2 as FQGTGA. V dropped 5 bases and J dropped 7 bases, with 17 bases sitting between them. The CDR3 loop is CASSPYPGVGGYTF. CDR3 coding DNA: TGTGCCAGCAGCCCTTACCCGGGTGTGGGTGGCTACACCTTC.

V gene TRBV5-8 combines with J gene TRBJ1-5; TRBD1 matches at 11 bases. This CDR3 contains 15 residues. Germline CDR1 reads SGHTS; CDR2 reads YDEGEE. V dropped 0 bases and J dropped 4; count of bases not matched to a gene: 0. CDR3 bases: TGTGCCAGCAGCTTGGGGGACAGGGGGAATCAGCCCCAGCATTTT. Protein sequence: CASSLGDRGNQPQHF.

V is TRBV6-5 and J is TRBJ2-1, with 9 bases identical to TRBD2. The length of the CDR3 is 14 residues. Germline loops: CDR1 MNHEY, CDR2 SVGAGI. Trimming took 4 bases from V and 7 from J; bases not matched to a gene: 5. CDR3 sequence (DNA): TGTGCCAGCAGTTTGGGCGGGGGGGCGAATGAGCAGTTCTTC. This translates into CASSLGGGANEQFF.

This clone was picked up a small number of times. The J gene is TRBJ1-5, the V gene TRBV11-2, with a possible D match to TRBD1 (6 bases). V was shortened by 1 base and J by 8 bases, with 15 bases between the two germline ends. The CDR3 extends over 15 amino acids. Germline CDR1 SGHAT, CDR2 FQNNGV. The CDR3 nucleotides are TGTGCCAGCAGCTTAGGGGACGGGGGGGCCAAGCCCCAGCATTTT. Translation: CASSLGDGGAKPQHF.